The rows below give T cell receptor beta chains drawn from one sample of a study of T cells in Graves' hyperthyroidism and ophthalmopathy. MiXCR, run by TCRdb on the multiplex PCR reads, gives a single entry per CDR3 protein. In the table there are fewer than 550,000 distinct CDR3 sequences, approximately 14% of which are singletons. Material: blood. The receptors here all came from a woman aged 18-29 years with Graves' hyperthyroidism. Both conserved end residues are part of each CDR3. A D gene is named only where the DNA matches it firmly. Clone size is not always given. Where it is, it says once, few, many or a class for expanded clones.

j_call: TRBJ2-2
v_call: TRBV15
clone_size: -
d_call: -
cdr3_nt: TGTGCCACCAGCAGAGATCAGGTAGCCCGGGCCACCGGGGAGCTGTTTTTT
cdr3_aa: CATSRDQVARATGELFF

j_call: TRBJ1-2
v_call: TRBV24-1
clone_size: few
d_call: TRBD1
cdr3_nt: TGTGCCACCATTTTCCGGGACAGGGGACTTTCTAACTATGGCTACACCTTC
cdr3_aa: CATIFRDRGLSNYGYTF

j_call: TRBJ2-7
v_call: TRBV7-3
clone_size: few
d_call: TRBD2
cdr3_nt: TGTGCCAGCAGCTTAGCGGGAGAGGGGGAGCAGTACTTC
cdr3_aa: CASSLAGEGEQYF

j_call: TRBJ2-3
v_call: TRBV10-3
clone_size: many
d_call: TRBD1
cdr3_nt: TGTGCCATCAGTCCAGACAGGGCTAGCACAGATACGCAGTATTTT
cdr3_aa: CAISPDRASTDTQYF

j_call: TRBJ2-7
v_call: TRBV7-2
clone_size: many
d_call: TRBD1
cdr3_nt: TGTGCCAGCAGCTTAGACGACAGGGGGCAAGCCTACGAGCAGTACTTC
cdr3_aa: CASSLDDRGQAYEQYF

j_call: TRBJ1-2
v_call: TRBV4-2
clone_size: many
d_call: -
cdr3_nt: TGTGCCAGCAGCCAAGTGGCAGAGAACTATGGCTACACCTTC
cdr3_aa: CASSQVAENYGYTF

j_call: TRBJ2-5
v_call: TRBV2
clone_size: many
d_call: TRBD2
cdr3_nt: TGTGCCAGCAGCGCCGAGGGACTAGGAAAAGAGACCCAGTACTTC
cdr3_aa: CASSAEGLGKETQYF

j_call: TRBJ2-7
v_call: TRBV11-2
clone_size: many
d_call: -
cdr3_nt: TGTGCCAGCAGCCCCCGGATCTACTACGAGCAGTACTTC
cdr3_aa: CASSPRIYYEQYF

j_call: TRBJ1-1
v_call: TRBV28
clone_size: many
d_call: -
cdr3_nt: TGTGCCAGCAGTTTCGGGGGGGCTGAAGCTTTCTTT
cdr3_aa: CASSFGGAEAFF

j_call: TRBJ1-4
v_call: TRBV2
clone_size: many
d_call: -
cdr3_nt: TGTGCCAGCAGTGTGAATAGGAATGAAAAACTGTTTTTT
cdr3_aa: CASSVNRNEKLFF

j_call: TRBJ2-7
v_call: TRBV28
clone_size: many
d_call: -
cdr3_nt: TGTGCCAGCAGTTCGGAGGCTCTCGAGCAGTACTTC
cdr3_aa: CASSSEALEQYF

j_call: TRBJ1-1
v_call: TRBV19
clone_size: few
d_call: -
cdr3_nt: TGTGCCAATAGTGCCCGCCTCTCAGGGAACACTGAAGCTTTCTTT
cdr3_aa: CANSARLSGNTEAFF

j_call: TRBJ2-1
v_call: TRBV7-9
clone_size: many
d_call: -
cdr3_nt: TGTGCCAGCAGCTTAGGGGGGGACATCAATGAGCAGTTCTTC
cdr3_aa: CASSLGGDINEQFF